This passage covers 8 T cell receptor beta chains from one sample sequenced in a study of naive and memory T cell subsets (dated by TCRdb to 2016 to 2017). Library creation used UMI-ligation and nested PCR. Sequencer: Illumina MiSeq. To cover both TRBC1 and TRBC2, the beta constant-region primer consisted of an equimolar mix of two oligonucleotides. The ligated cDNA went through four rounds of PCR with nested alpha and beta constant-region primers together with the SP2 primer. The raw public reads went through TCRdb reprocessing: fastp at Q25, MiXCR clone calling, in-frame beta chains kept. Rows with one shared CDR3 protein collapse into an entry with the most common genes and DNA. The sample data list 120,000 or so distinct CDR3 sequences, and 35% to 40% of these were observed just once. The top ten clonotypes cover 0.75% to 1% of the sample. The sequencing sample was made of central memory CD4+ T cells from blood. Taken with the paper, the label for cell subset or site translates to: central memory, CD45RA- CD27+. These receptors were collected from a human donor in good health.

This clonotype was picked up a small number of times. This chain links TRBV20-1 with TRBJ2-7, with TRBD2 matching 10 bases. V was clipped by 0 bases and J by 0 bases; unmatched bases: 5. The CDR3 length is 16 residues. CDR1 and CDR2 (germline): DFQATT, SNEGSKA (reference sequence). The CDR3 nucleotides read TGCAGTGCTAGAGATTACTCTAGCGGGAGCTCCTACGAGCAGTACTTC. Amino acids: CSARDYSSGSSYEQYF.

The chain couples TRBV10-2 to TRBJ1-1, with 9 bases aligning to TRBD1. This CDR3 contains 14 residues. Germline V lookup: CDR1 WSHSY, CDR2 SAAADI. The trim removed 8 bases at V and 12 bases at J, leaving 16 bases unmatched. CDR3 protein: CASGAEAQGAVTFF. The CDR3 nucleotides read TGCGCCAGCGGGGCAGAAGCACAGGGGGCCGTGACTTTCTTT.

This clonotype was seen a handful of times. J is TRBJ2-3 and V is TRBV28, with 7 nucleotides matching TRBD1. The germline V gene has CDR1 MDHEN and CDR2 SYDVKM. Losses at the gene ends were 2 bases for V and 0 bases for J; bases not matched to a gene: 5. This CDR3 is built from 16 residues. The CDR3 loop reads CASSLLGTDSTDTQYF. DNA of the CDR3: TGTGCCAGCAGTTTACTCGGGACAGACAGCACAGATACGCAGTATTTT.

The chain links TRBV20-1 to TRBJ2-3; no definite D call. This CDR3 has 14 amino acids. Per germline, CDR1 DFQATT and CDR2 SNEGSKA (reference sequence). Deletions cut 1 base from V and 3 bases from J, with 11 bases between. The CDR3 DNA follows: TGCAGTGCTAGAGGAGAACCATTGACAGATACGCAGTATTTT. As protein: CSARGEPLTDTQYF.

The V and J genes are TRBV12-3 or TRBV12-4 and TRBJ2-3; D might be TRBD1 (5 bases). The length of the CDR3 is 14 residues. V dropped 6 bases and J dropped 4 bases, with 14 bases sitting between them. In nucleotides, the CDR3 is TGTGCCAGCAGGCTTACAGGTCGCGCAGATACGCAGTATTTT. Translating gives CASRLTGRADTQYF.

The rearrangement links TRBV6-1 to TRBJ1-1; no firm D call. Germline V gene sequence: CDR1 MNHNS, CDR2 SASEGT. The CDR3 loop spans 14 amino acids. The V end was cut by 1 base, the J end by 1 base, with 7 bases between. For the CDR3, the DNA is TGTGCCAGCAGTGAAGTCTACAGGAACACTGAAGCTTTCTTT. Protein product: CASSEVYRNTEAFF.

The CDR3 nucleotides read TGTGCCAGCAGCGGCCTGGGAAACAATCAGCCCCAGCATTTT. This gives the protein CASSGLGNNQPQHF. J is TRBJ1-5 and V is TRBV5-5; D gene uncertain. Trimming stripped 4 bases from V and 3 bases from J, with 11 bases between. CDR1 SGHKS and CDR2 YYEKEE come from the germline V gene (reference sequence). CDR3 length: 14 amino acids.

This clonotype was found a few times. V is TRBV14 and J is TRBJ2-3, with D maybe TRBD1 (5 bases). The germline V gene encodes CDR1 SGHDN and CDR2 FVKESK. The CDR3 has 14 residues. V was shortened by 5 bases and J by 4 bases, with 13 bases between the two germline ends. The CDR3 reads CASSMGRKSDTQYF. The DNA of the CDR3 is TGTGCCAGCAGCATGGGGCGCAAGTCAGATACGCAGTATTTT.